This record concerns one T cell receptor beta chain sequence. TCRdb keeps only in-frame clones here, not all; method: immunoSEQ multiplex PCR. The sample consists of 80,000 to 100,000 clones, over 85% of them appearing once. This record belongs to a study of control samples from healthy donors and cancer patients. This CDR3 contains 15 residues. V lost 3 bases and J 3 bases, leaving 12 bases between the germline ends. CDR1 and CDR2 from the germline V gene are ENHRY and SYGVKD. Sequenced input: blood. The clonotype originates from a human donor in good health. The donor label of this sample is uncertain. This chain connects TRBV10-3 to TRBJ1-3, with D tentatively TRBD1 (6 bases). The CDR3 coding sequence is TGTGCCATCAGTGATCGGGGGGCTGTTGGAAACACCATATATTTT. This codes for CAISDRGAVGNTIYF.